This paragraph covers one T cell receptor beta chain sequence. No antigen is known for it. The sample belongs to a study of OX40 agonist ivuxolimab in advanced cancers. Study-level points and caveats: Some nonresponders likewise displayed low normalized T-cell clonal expansion.

Data came from immunoSEQ multiplex PCR; TCRdb stores just in-frame clones and leaves some out. The table includes roughly 100,000 clones, more than 80% detected once. This CDR3 is built from 14 residues. Germline-derived CDR1 and CDR2 are SGDLS and YYNGEE. With 3 bases removed from V and 8 bases from J, the gap between germline ends came to 17 bases. The receptor was derived from an adult with an advanced solid tumor such as melanoma, head and neck, liver or kidney cancer. Source: CD4+ or CD8+ T cells sorted from blood, taken in a trial of the OX40 agonist ivuxolimab. V gene TRBV9 combines with J gene TRBJ1-2; no clear D. CDR3 amino acids: CASSGEWTSPGYTF. The CDR3 bases are TGTGCCAGCAGCGGTGAATGGACCTCTCCCGGCTACACCTTC.